The subject of this entry is one TCR beta chain. Its antigen is unknown. Data came from immunoSEQ multiplex PCR; TCRdb stores just in-frame clones and leaves some out. In the table there are some 130,000 clones, roughly 90% of which are singletons. These data are taken from a study of T cell responses to AZD1222 COVID-19 vaccine. Regarding the study as a whole: Donors were mostly white British, more females; clonal diversity possibly underestimated.

The V gene's germline CDR1 is LGHNA and CDR2 YNFKEQ. This CDR3 spans 16 amino acids. Trimming shortened V by 1 base and J by 0 bases, and 12 bases separated the two germline ends. This TCR came from an adult in good health. The chain links TRBV4-2 to TRBJ1-1, with a possible D match to TRBD1 (5 bases). The sample in question was peripheral blood, obtained on day 0 of AZD1222 vaccination. CDR3 sequence: CASSQAQGTVNTEAFF. In nucleotides, the CDR3 is TGTGCCAGCAGCCAAGCCCAAGGGACGGTGAACACTGAAGCTTTCTTT.